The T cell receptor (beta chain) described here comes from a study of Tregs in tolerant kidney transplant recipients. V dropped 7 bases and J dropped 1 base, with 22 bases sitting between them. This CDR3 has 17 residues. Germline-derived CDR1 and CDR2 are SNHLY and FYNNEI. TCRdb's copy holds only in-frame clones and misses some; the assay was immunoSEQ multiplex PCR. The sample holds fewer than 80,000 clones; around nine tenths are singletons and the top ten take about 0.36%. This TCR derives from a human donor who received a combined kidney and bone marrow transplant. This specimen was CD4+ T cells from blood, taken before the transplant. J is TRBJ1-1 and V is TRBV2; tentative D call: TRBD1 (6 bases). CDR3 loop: CASTPKKKGVRNTEAFF. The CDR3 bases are TGTGCCAGCACCCCAAAGAAGAAGGGGGTGAGGAACACTGAAGCTTTCTTT. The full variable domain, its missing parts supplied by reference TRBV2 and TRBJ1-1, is EPEVTQTPSHQVTQMGQEVILRCVPISNHLYFYWYRQILGQKVEFLVSFYNNEISEKSEIFDDQFSVERPDGSNFTLKIRSTKLEDSAMYFCASTPKKKGVRNTEAFFGQGTRLTVV.